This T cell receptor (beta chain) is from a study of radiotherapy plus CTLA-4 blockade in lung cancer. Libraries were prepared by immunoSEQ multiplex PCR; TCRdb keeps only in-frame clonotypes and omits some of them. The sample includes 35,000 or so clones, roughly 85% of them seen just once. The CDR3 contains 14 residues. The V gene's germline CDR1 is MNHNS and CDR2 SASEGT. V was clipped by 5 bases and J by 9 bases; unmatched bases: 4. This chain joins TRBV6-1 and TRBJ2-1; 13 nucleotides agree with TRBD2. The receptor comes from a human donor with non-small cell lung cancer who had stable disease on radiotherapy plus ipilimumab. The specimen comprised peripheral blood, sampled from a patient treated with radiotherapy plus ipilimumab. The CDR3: CASSRTSGSGEQFF. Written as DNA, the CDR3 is TGTGCCAGCAGTCGGACTAGCGGGAGTGGTGAGCAGTTCTTC.